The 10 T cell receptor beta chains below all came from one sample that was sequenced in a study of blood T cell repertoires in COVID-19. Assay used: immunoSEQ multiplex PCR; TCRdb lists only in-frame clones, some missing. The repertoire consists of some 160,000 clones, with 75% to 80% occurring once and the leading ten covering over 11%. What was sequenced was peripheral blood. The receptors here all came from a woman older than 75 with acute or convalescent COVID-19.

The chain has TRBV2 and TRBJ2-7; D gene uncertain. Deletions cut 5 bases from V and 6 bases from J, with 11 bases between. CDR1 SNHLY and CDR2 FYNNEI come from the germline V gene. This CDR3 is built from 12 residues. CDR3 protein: CASSNEFGEQYF. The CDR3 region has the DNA TGTGCCAGCAGTAACGAATTCGGCGAGCAGTACTTC. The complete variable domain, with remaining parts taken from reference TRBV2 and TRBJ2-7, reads EPEVTQTPSHQVTQMGQEVILRCVPISNHLYFYWYRQILGQKVEFLVSFYNNEISEKSEIFDDQFSVERPDGSNFTLKIRSTKLEDSAMYFCASSNEFGEQYFGPGTRLTVT.

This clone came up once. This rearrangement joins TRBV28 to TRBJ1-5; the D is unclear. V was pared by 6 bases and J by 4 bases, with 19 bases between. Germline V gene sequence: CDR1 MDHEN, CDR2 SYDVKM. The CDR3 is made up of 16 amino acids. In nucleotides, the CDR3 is TGTGCCAGCAGCGTTGCGGGGTCTTATCGGAATCAGCCCCAGCATTTT. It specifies CASSVAGSYRNQPQHF.

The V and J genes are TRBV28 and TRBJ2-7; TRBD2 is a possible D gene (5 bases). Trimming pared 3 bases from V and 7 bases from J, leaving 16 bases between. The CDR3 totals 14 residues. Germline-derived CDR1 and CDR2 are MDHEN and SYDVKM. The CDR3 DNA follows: TGTGCCAGCAGTTTCGGACTCCGCGTTCGGGAGCAGTACTTC. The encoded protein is CASSFGLRVREQYF.

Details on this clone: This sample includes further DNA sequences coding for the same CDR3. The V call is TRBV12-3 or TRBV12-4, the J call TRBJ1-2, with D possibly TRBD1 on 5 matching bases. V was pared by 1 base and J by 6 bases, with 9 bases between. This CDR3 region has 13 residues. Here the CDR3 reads CASSLGRGDGYTF. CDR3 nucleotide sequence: TGTGCCAGCAGTTTAGGTCGGGGGGATGGCTACACCTTC.

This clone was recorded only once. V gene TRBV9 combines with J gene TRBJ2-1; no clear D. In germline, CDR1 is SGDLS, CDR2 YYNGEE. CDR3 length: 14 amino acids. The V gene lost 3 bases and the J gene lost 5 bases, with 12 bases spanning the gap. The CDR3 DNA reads TGTGCCAGCAGCGCCCCAGGTGTCCACAATGAGCAGTTCTTC. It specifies CASSAPGVHNEQFF. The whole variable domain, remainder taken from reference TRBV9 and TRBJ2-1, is DSGVTQTPKHLITATGQRVTLRCSPRSGDLSVYWYQQSLDQGLQFLIQYYNGEERAKGNILERFSAQQFPDLHSELNLSSLELGDSALYFCASSAPGVHNEQFFGPGTRLTVL.

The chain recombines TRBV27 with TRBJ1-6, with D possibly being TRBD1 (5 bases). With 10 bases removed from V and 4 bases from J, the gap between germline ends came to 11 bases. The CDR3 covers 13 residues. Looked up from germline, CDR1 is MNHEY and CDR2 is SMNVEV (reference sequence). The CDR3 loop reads CATSRGYNSPLHF. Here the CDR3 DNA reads TGTGCCACTTCAAGGGGATATAATTCACCCCTCCACTTT.

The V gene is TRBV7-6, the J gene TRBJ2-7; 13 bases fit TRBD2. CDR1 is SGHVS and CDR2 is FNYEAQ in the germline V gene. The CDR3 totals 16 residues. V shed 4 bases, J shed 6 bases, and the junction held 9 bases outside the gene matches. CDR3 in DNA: TGTGCCAGCAGCTCCTCAACTTGGACTAGCGGGGGCGAGCAGTACTTC. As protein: CASSSSTWTSGGEQYF.

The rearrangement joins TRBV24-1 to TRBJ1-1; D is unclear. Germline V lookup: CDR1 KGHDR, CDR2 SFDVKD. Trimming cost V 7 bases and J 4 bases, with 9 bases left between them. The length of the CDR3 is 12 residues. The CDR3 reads CATRTQITEAFF. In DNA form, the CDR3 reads TGTGCCACCAGAACACAGATCACTGAAGCTTTCTTT.

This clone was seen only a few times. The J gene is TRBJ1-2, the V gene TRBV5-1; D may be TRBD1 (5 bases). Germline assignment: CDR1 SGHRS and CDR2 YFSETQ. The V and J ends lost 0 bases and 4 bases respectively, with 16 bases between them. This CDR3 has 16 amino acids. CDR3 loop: CASSLGGGDRRYGYTF. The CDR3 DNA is TGCGCCAGCAGCTTGGGGGGCGGCGACAGACGCTATGGCTACACCTTC.

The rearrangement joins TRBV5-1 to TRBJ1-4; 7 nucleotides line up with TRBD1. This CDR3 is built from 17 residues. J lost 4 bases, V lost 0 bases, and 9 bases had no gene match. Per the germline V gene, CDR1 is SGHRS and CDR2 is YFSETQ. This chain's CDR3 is CASSLARTGVGNEKLFF. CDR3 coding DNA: TGCGCCAGCAGCTTGGCACGGACAGGAGTCGGTAATGAAAAACTGTTTTTT.